One T cell receptor (beta chain) is described in this entry. The data originate from a study of blood T cell repertoires in COVID-19. Across the whole study: Samples came from the United States, Italy and Spain, spanning acute and convalescent COVID-19.

Germline V gene sequence: CDR1 SQVTM, CDR2 ANQGSEA. The junction had 8 bases not matched to a gene; V was cut back by 0 bases and J by 8 bases. The CDR3 is made up of 15 amino acids. The method was immunoSEQ multiplex PCR; TCRdb's version includes in-frame clones alone and lacks a portion of them. The sample consists of about 260,000 clones, more than 80% of them appearing once. The chain carries TRBV29-1 and TRBJ2-1; 9 positions agree with TRBD1. This receptor was identified in a woman aged 40 to 50 with acute or convalescent COVID-19. Sequences were obtained from peripheral blood. CDR3 nucleotides: TGCAGCGTTGAAGATCAGGGACAGGGAGTCTATGAGCAGTTCTTC. Its translation is CSVEDQGQGVYEQFF.